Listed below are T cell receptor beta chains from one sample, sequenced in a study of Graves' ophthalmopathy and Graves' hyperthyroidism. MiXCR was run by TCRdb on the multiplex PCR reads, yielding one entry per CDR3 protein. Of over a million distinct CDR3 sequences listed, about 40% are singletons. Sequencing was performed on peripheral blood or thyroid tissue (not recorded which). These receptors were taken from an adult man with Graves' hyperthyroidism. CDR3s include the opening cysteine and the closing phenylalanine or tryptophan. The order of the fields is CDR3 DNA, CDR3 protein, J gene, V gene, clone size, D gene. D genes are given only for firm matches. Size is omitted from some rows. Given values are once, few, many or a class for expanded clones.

CDR3 DNA: TGTGCCAGCAGCTCCGTAAGGGGGGACACTGAAGCTTTCTTT
CDR3 protein: CASSSVRGDTEAFF
J gene: TRBJ1-1
V gene: TRBV7-2
clone size: NA
D gene: NA

CDR3 DNA: TGTGCCTCTCAGACAGGATTGAATCAGCCCCAGCATTTT
CDR3 protein: CASQTGLNQPQHF
J gene: TRBJ1-5
V gene: TRBV10-1
clone size: NA
D gene: NA

CDR3 DNA: TGCAGTGCTCCGCTTGACAGCTCTGGAAACACCATATATTTT
CDR3 protein: CSAPLDSSGNTIYF
J gene: TRBJ1-3
V gene: TRBV20-1
clone size: NA
D gene: NA

CDR3 DNA: TGTGCCAGCAGCCCATACAGGGTTGGTACTGAAGCTTTCTTT
CDR3 protein: CASSPYRVGTEAFF
J gene: TRBJ1-1
V gene: TRBV7-2
clone size: many
D gene: NA

CDR3 DNA: TGTGCCAGCAGTCGGGACACGAGGAACACTGAAGCTTTCTTT
CDR3 protein: CASSRDTRNTEAFF
J gene: TRBJ1-1
V gene: TRBV5-6
clone size: few
D gene: NA

CDR3 DNA: TGCGCCAGCAGCTGGCTGGACAGGGAGGATGAAAAACTGTTTTTT
CDR3 protein: CASSWLDREDEKLFF
J gene: TRBJ1-4
V gene: TRBV5-1
clone size: NA
D gene: TRBD1

CDR3 DNA: TGTGCCAGCAGTGTAAGGATAGGACTGGACAACCCCAATGAAAAACTGTTTTTT
CDR3 protein: CASSVRIGLDNPNEKLFF
J gene: TRBJ1-4
V gene: TRBV2
clone size: NA
D gene: NA

CDR3 DNA: TGTGCCTGGAGTGTTTACGGCAGGGTTCAGCCCCAGCATTTT
CDR3 protein: CAWSVYGRVQPQHF
J gene: TRBJ1-5
V gene: TRBV30
clone size: NA
D gene: NA

CDR3 DNA: TGTGCCAGCAGTTACCAGGCGGGCGCCTACGAGCAGTACTTC
CDR3 protein: CASSYQAGAYEQYF
J gene: TRBJ2-7
V gene: TRBV10-3
clone size: NA
D gene: NA

CDR3 DNA: TGTGCCATCAGTTACCGAGACAGGGGATATGGCTACACCTTC
CDR3 protein: CAISYRDRGYGYTF
J gene: TRBJ1-2
V gene: TRBV10-3
clone size: once
D gene: TRBD1

CDR3 DNA: TGTGCCAGCAGCCTCCGGGACAGGTTCTATGGCTACACCTTC
CDR3 protein: CASSLRDRFYGYTF
J gene: TRBJ1-2
V gene: TRBV14
clone size: few
D gene: TRBD1

CDR3 DNA: TGTGCCAGCAGAGGGGACAGGGGAGTTCAGCCCCAGCATTTT
CDR3 protein: CASRGDRGVQPQHF
J gene: TRBJ1-5
V gene: TRBV6-5
clone size: NA
D gene: TRBD1

CDR3 DNA: TGTGCCAGCAGTTATCAGACAGCTAATCAGCCCCAGCATTTT
CDR3 protein: CASSYQTANQPQHF
J gene: TRBJ1-5
V gene: TRBV6-6
clone size: NA
D gene: NA

CDR3 DNA: TGTGCCATCAGTGCTATCAGACAGGGGGCGAAATTTCAGCCCCAGCATTTT
CDR3 protein: CAISAIRQGAKFQPQHF
J gene: TRBJ1-5
V gene: TRBV10-3
clone size: NA
D gene: TRBD1

CDR3 DNA: TGCAGTGCTATTCCCGGGACTAGCGGGCCAGACTCCTACGAGCAGTACTTC
CDR3 protein: CSAIPGTSGPDSYEQYF
J gene: TRBJ2-7
V gene: TRBV20-1
clone size: NA
D gene: TRBD2

CDR3 DNA: TGTGCCAGCAGTGGGTCTCGGACGGGCAACTATGGCTACACCTTC
CDR3 protein: CASSGSRTGNYGYTF
J gene: TRBJ1-2
V gene: TRBV2
clone size: many
D gene: NA

CDR3 DNA: TGCAGTGCCACCAGGATCCGCAATCAGCCCCAGCATTTT
CDR3 protein: CSATRIRNQPQHF
J gene: TRBJ1-5
V gene: TRBV20-1
clone size: NA
D gene: NA